The clone carrying this T cell receptor beta chain was counted ten times or more. Antigen specificity is unknown. V was pared by 7 bases and J by 1 base, with 7 bases between. From germline, CDR1 is SQVTM and CDR2 ANQGSEA. This CDR3 comprises 11 residues. Newly diagnosed hyperthyroidism patients aged 18 to 65 years had disease lasting under 2 months. The diagnostic basis comprised clinical symptoms, serum thyroxine and TRAb, thyroid ultrasound and orbital computed tomography. RNA transcripts were the template for amplifying TCR beta CDR3 regions. In the first-round RT-PCR of the TCR CDR3, the HTBI primer set was used. Via MiXCR, TCRdb re-called the multiplex PCR reads, giving one row per CDR3 protein. The repertoire consists of 250,000 or so distinct CDR3 sequences, with 13% to 15% occurring once and the leading ten covering 30%. The data were obtained in a study of T cells in Graves' hyperthyroidism and ophthalmopathy. On the study more broadly: Peripheral blood specimens were obtained at initial diagnosis, prior to any treatment. Study-wide findings and caveats: The blood repertoire included most of the expanded thyroid clonotypes above 0.001.

The sample comprised blood. This sequence joins TRBV29-1 and TRBJ2-5; no definite D call. The clonotype was recovered from a woman aged 45-60 years with Graves' hyperthyroidism that later progressed to Graves' ophthalmopathy. Written as DNA, the CDR3 is TGCAGCGCCCGGACCCAAGAGACCCAGTACTTC. Its translation: CSARTQETQYF.